The clone carrying this TCR beta chain was recorded a few times. Trimming cost V 5 bases and J 0 bases; bases outside gene matches: 9. Germline lookup yields CDR1 MNHNY and CDR2 SVGAGI (reference sequence). This CDR3 has 17 residues. These data belong to a study of blood T cell repertoires in COVID-19. Profiling relied on immunoSEQ multiplex PCR, and the TCRdb table lists in-frame clones only, not all of them. The repertoire includes 200,000 to 250,000 clones, around 90% of them detected once, and more than 2.5% sits in the top ten. The rearrangement links TRBV6-6 to TRBJ1-2, with 10 bases matching TRBD1. The source of this sequence is a man aged 55 to 69 with acute or convalescent COVID-19. The sequenced sample was peripheral blood. The CDR3 here is CASSPRQGAFSNYGYTF. The CDR3 bases are TGTGCCAGCAGTCCCCGACAGGGGGCGTTTTCTAACTATGGCTACACCTTC.